The clone carrying this TCR beta chain was recorded at least ten times. This sample was taken from a study of regulatory T cells in long-lasting Graves disease. Germline V lookup: CDR1 SGHVS, CDR2 FQNEAQ. The length of the CDR3 is 17 residues. Trimming removed 4 bases from V and 1 base from J, with 16 bases in between. The time point is: newly diagnosed GD, antithyroid drugs for less than 3 months. Preparation of the TCR library used RNA extracted from PBMCs. Building of the TCR beta libraries involved iRepertoire HTBI primers and Arm-PCR of CDR3 regions. MiXCR, run by TCRdb on the multiplex PCR reads, gives a single entry per CDR3 protein. The data hold hundreds of thousands of distinct CDR3 sequences, with 15% observed a single time. The same data also went into a second study, on T cells in Graves' hyperthyroidism and ophthalmopathy. This second report adds: Blood also contained most expanded thyroid clonotypes above 0.001.

The source material was peripheral blood mononuclear cells (PBMCs), sampled at new diagnosis, from a patient treated with antithyroid drugs. The source of this sequence is a middle-aged woman with Graves disease. V usage is TRBV7-8 and J usage is TRBJ2-2; D remains unclear. The CDR3 DNA sequence: TGTGCCAGCAGCTCAGGTCGGTGGCAGATGAACACCGGGGAGCTGTTTTTT. Translation: CASSSGRWQMNTGELFF.